The next 14 T cell receptor beta chains were all read from a single sample in a study of T cell repertoires in cytomegalovirus infection (dated by TCRdb to between 2019 and 2020). This sample was sequenced with an Illumina HiSeq 1500. TCRdb reworked the public reads: Q25 trimming with fastp, MiXCR clone assembly, productive beta chains retained. Each CDR3 protein appears once, grouped with its most common genes and DNA. The sample contains tens of thousands of distinct CDR3 sequences, 3.5% to 4% of them found a single time. In total, the top ten clones hold about 22% of the sample. Sequencing was carried out using PBMCs. Receptors were obtained from a human donor in good health (CMV status not recorded). Some clones in this sample may be carry-over from other donors' samples.

This clonotype was seen at least ten times. The V gene is TRBV6-1, the J gene TRBJ1-5; a weak D match, TRBD1 (5 bases). V was cut by 6 bases and J by 4 bases, with 19 bases left in between. The CDR3 sequence is 16 residues long. Germline assignment: CDR1 MNHNS and CDR2 SASEGT. The CDR3 region is CASRDRGRGLNQPQHF. As DNA, the CDR3 is TGTGCCAGCAGGGATAGGGGCCGTGGCCTAAATCAGCCCCAGCATTTT.

This clonotype has at least ten counts. The rearrangement links TRBV7-8 to TRBJ2-5, with D maybe TRBD1 (6 bases). Deletions cut 5 bases from V and 5 bases from J, with 15 bases between. The CDR3 length is 14 residues. CDR1 and CDR2 (germline): SGHVS, FQNEAQ. As DNA, the CDR3 is TGTGCCAGCAGCAAACTCGACAGGACCGAGACCCAGTACTTC. Its protein product is CASSKLDRTETQYF.

This clonotype was counted ten times or more. The gene calls are TRBV28 and TRBJ2-7; the D gene is possibly TRBD2 (5 bases). The CDR3 length is 14 residues. V was pared by 5 bases and J by 2 bases, with 13 bases between. Germline V gives CDR1 MDHEN, CDR2 SYDVKM. In DNA form, the CDR3 reads TGTGCCAGCAGTCCTTTCGCCGGGGCCTACGAGCAGTACTTC. It encodes CASSPFAGAYEQYF. Filled out from reference TRBV28 and TRBJ2-7, the complete variable domain reads DVKVTQSSRYLVKRTGEKVFLECVQDMDHENMFWYRQDPGLGLRLIYFSYDVKMKEKGDIPEGYSVSREKKERFSLILESASTNQTSMYLCASSPFAGAYEQYFGPGTRLTVT.

This clonotype has more than one count but fewer than ten. This sequence joins TRBV12-3 or TRBV12-4 and TRBJ2-5, with 7 bases matching TRBD1. CDR3 length: 16 amino acids. V gave up 6 bases and J gave up 2 bases; unmatched junction bases: 12. The CDR3 DNA reads as TGTGCCAGCAGCCTTAATCTCGGGGACAGACAAGAGACCCAGTACTTC. It codes for CASSLNLGDRQETQYF.

The sample holds many counts of this clonotype. The gene calls are TRBV7-2 and TRBJ2-7; 7 bases line up with TRBD2. This CDR3 has 16 residues. Per germline, CDR1 SGHTA and CDR2 FQGNSA. V dropped 1 base and J dropped 3; count of bases not matched to a gene: 9. The CDR3 DNA is TGTGCCAGCAGCTTAGGGGTTCGGGCGGGAGACTACGAGCAGTACTTC. Its translation is CASSLGVRAGDYEQYF.

Many counts were recorded for this clonotype. The chain joins TRBV7-4 to TRBJ2-5; 8 positions agree with TRBD1. The germline gives CDR1 SGHVT, CDR2 SQSDAQ. Trimming removed 5 bases from V and 5 bases from J; junction bases left unmatched: 13. The CDR3 contains 16 residues. The CDR3 bases are TGTGCCAGCAGCCCAGGGCGGCCAGGGGGCCGGGAGACCCAGTACTTC. As protein: CASSPGRPGGRETQYF.

This clonotype was counted at least ten times. This chain uses TRBV7-2 with TRBJ1-4; D possibly corresponds to TRBD1 (6 bases). Trimming removed 5 bases at V and 7 bases at J, with 17 bases between. The CDR3 extends over 15 amino acids. The germline gives CDR1 SGHTA, CDR2 FQGNSA. The CDR3 nucleotides are TGTGCCAGCAGCCCAGTCCAGGGGTTGGGTGAAAAACTGTTTTTT. This gives the protein CASSPVQGLGEKLFF.

This clonotype was recorded many times. This chain joins TRBV11-3 and TRBJ1-1; 7 bases align to TRBD1. The CDR3 has 16 amino acids. Germline assignment: CDR1 SGHNT and CDR2 YENEEA. After removal of 3 bases from V and 6 bases from J, the junction contained 13 bases not matched to a gene. The CDR3 loop reads CASSFRPTGKRAEAFF. CDR3 in DNA: TGTGCCAGCAGCTTCCGACCGACAGGGAAAAGAGCTGAAGCTTTCTTT.

This clonotype appeared many times. This chain joins TRBV12-3 or TRBV12-4 and TRBJ2-5, with 7 bases fitting TRBD1. J lost 11 bases, V lost 6 bases, and 6 bases had no gene match. CDR3 length: 11 amino acids. CDR3 region: CASSLRQGQYF. The DNA for the CDR3 is TGTGCCAGCAGCCTTCGACAGGGACAGTACTTC.

The sample holds many counts of this clonotype. The chain recombines TRBV2 with TRBJ2-2, with D maybe TRBD2 (6 bases). Germline V gives CDR1 SNHLY, CDR2 FYNNEI. The CDR3 has 14 residues. V gave up 8 bases and J gave up 6 bases, with 16 bases separating them. CDR3 bases: TGTGCCAGCCGACTAGTCTCTGGTGCCGGGGAGCTGTTTTTT. It encodes CASRLVSGAGELFF.

Ten or more counts support this clonotype. This rearrangement joins TRBV7-3 to TRBJ2-7, with TRBD2 matching over 7 bases. Germline V gene sequence: CDR1 SGHTA, CDR2 FQGTGA. The V and J ends lost 4 bases and 4 bases, in that order; junction bases with no gene match: 4. This CDR3 is 13 amino acids long. CDR3 bases: TGTGCCAGCAGCTCATACGGGGGGTACGAGCAGTACTTC. It translates to CASSSYGGYEQYF.

This clonotype appeared many times. The chain joins TRBV6-2 or TRBV6-3 to TRBJ1-1; D is uncertain. The V gene's germline CDR1 is MNHEY and CDR2 SVGEGT. Trimming left V 8 bases short and J 0 bases short, with 10 bases between. The length of the CDR3 is 13 residues. CDR3: CASLRTLNTEAFF. CDR3 nucleotide sequence: TGTGCCAGCCTGAGAACGTTGAACACTGAAGCTTTCTTT.

The V gene is TRBV6-2 or TRBV6-3, the J gene TRBJ2-1; the match to TRBD1 covers 10 bases. V dropped 8 bases and J dropped 8; count of bases not matched to a gene: 9. Germline assignment: CDR1 MNHEY and CDR2 SVGEGT. The CDR3 consists of 14 residues. The CDR3 DNA sequence: TGTGCCAGCGGGGAGACAGGGGGCATCGATGAGCAGTTCTTC. Translating it yields CASGETGGIDEQFF.

This clonotype was detected many times. This chain links TRBV6-6 with TRBJ1-1; weak D call: TRBD1 (5 bases). Trimming took 8 bases from V and 3 from J, leaving 19 bases between them. CDR3 length: 15 residues. The germline gives CDR1 MNHNY, CDR2 SVGAGI (reference sequence). CDR3 sequence (DNA): TGTGCCAGCTGCTCGGGGGTACTTGCGTACACTGAAGCTTTCTTT. Translating gives CASCSGVLAYTEAFF.